This TCR beta chain originates from a study of T cells after posttransplantation cyclophosphamide. The trim removed 4 bases at V and 5 bases at J, leaving 16 bases unmatched. From germline, CDR1 is SGHRS and CDR2 YFSETQ. CDR3 length equals 17 residues. Cells defined as naive were viable CD3+CD4+ or CD3+CD8+ and CCR7+CD45RA+CD45RO-CD95-CD27+CD28+. Assay: immunoSEQ multiplex PCR; the TCRdb copy retains only in-frame clones and omits some. The top ten hold approximately 0.1% of the sample, which has 31,000 or so clones, roughly nine tenths seen once. This TCR came from a man younger than 45 in good health and a related stem cell transplant donor. The sample taken for sequencing was naive CD4+ T cells sorted from blood. The chain combines TRBV5-1 with TRBJ2-5; 8 bases are shared with TRBD2. CDR3 protein: CASSAGLGRGGTETQYF. The CDR3 nucleotides are TGCGCCAGCAGCGCGGGACTAGGACGGGGGGGCACGGAGACCCAGTACTTC.